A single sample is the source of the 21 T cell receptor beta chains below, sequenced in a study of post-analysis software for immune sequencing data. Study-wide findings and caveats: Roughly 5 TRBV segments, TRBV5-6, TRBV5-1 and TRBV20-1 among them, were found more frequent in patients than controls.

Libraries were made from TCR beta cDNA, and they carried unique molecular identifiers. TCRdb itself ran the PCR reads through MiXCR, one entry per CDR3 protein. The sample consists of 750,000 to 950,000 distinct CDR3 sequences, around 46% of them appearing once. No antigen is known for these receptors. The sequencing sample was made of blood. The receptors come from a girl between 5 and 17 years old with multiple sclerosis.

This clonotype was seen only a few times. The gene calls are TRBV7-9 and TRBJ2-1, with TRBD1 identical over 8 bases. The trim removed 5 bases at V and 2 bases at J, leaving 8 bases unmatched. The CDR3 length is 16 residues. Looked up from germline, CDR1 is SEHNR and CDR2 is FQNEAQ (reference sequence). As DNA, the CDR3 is TGTGCCAGCAGCCGAATAGACAGGGGAACCTACAATGAGCAGTTCTTC. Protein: CASSRIDRGTYNEQFF.

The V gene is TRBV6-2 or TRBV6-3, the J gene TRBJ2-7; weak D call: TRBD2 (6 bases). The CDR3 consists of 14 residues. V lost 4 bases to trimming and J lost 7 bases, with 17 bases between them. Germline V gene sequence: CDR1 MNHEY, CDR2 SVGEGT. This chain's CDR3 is CASSWTGLLGEQYF. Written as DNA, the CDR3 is TGTGCCAGCAGTTGGACGGGACTCCTGGGGGAGCAGTACTTC.

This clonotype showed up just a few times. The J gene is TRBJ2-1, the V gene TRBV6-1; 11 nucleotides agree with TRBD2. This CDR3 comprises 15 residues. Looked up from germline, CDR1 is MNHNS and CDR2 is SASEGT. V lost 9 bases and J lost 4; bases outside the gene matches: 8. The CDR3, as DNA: TGTGCCAGTTACAAGACTAGCGGGGAATACAATGAGCAGTTCTTC. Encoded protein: CASYKTSGEYNEQFF.

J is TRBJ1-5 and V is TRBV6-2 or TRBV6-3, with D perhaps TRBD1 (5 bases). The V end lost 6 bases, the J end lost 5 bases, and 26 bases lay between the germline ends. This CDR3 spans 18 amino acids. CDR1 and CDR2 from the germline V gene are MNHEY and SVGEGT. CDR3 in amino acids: CASSDLFRSREGDQPQHF. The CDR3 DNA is TGTGCCAGCAGCGATCTATTTAGGTCCCGCGAAGGGGATCAGCCCCAGCATTTT.

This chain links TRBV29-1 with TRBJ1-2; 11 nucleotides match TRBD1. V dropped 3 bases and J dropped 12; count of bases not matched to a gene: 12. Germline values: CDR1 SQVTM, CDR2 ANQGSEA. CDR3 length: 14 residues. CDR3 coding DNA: TGCAGCGTTGAGCCCGGGACAGGGGGTTATGTCGACACCTTC. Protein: CSVEPGTGGYVDTF.

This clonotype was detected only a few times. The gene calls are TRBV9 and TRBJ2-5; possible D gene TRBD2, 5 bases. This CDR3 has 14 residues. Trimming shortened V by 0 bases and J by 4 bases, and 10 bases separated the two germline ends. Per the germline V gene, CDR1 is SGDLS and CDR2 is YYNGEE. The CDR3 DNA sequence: TGTGCCAGCAGCGTAGCCCCCCGGGGAGAGACCCAGTACTTC. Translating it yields CASSVAPRGETQYF. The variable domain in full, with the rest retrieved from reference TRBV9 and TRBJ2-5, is DSGVTQTPKHLITATGQRVTLRCSPRSGDLSVYWYQQSLDQGLQFLIQYYNGEERAKGNILERFSAQQFPDLHSELNLSSLELGDSALYFCASSVAPRGETQYFGPGTRLLVL.

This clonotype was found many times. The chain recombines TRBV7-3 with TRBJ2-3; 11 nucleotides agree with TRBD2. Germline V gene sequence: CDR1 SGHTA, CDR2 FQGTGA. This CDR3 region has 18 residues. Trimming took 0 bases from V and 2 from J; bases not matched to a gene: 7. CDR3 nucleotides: TGTGCCAGCAGCTTAACGTCGGTAGCGGGAGGGTCCACAGATACGCAGTATTTT. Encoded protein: CASSLTSVAGGSTDTQYF.

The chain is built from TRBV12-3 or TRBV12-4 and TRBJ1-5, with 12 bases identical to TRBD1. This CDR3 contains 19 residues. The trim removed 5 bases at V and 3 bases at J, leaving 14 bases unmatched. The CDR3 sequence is CASSPVGTGGQDDNQPQHF. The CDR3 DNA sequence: TGTGCCAGCAGTCCAGTGGGGACAGGGGGCCAGGATGACAATCAGCCCCAGCATTTT.

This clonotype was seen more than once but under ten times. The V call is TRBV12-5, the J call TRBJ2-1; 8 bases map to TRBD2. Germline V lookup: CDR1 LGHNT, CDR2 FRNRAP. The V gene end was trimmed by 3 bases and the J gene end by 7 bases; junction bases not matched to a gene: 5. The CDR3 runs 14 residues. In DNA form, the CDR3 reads TGTGCTAGTGGTTTTGGGACTAGGGGTAATGAGCAGTTCTTC. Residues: CASGFGTRGNEQFF.

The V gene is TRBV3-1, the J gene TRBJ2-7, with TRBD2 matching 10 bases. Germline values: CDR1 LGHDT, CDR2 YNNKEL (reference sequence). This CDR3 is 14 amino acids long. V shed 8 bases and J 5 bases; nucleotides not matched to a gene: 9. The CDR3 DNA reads TGTGCCAGCTCGAGGGGACTAGCGAAGGACGAGCAGTACTTC. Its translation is CASSRGLAKDEQYF.

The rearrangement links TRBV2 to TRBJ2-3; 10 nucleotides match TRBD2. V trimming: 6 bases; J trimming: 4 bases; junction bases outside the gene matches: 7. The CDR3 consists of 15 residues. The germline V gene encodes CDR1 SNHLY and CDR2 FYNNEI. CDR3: CASRGAGGPPDTQYF. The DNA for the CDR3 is TGTGCCAGCAGGGGAGCGGGAGGGCCCCCAGATACGCAGTATTTT.

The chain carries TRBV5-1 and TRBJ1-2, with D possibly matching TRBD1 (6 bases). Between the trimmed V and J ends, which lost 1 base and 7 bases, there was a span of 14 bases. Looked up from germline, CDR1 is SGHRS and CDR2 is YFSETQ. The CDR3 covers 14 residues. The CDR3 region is CASSLTQQGSGYTF. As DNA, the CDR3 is TGCGCCAGCAGCTTGACCCAACAGGGTAGTGGCTACACCTTC.

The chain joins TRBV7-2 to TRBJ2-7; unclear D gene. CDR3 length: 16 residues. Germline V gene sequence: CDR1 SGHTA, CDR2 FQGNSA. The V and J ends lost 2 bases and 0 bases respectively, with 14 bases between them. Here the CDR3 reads CASSLSRASSSYEQYF. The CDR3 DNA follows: TGTGCCAGCAGCTTAAGTCGGGCCTCAAGCTCCTACGAGCAGTACTTC. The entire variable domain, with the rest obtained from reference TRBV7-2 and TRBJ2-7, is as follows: GAGVSQSPSNKVTEKGKDVELRCDPISGHTALYWYRQSLGQGLEFLIYFQGNSAPDKSGLPSDRFSAERTGGSVSTLTIQRTQQEDSAVYLCASSLSRASSSYEQYFGPGTRLTVT.

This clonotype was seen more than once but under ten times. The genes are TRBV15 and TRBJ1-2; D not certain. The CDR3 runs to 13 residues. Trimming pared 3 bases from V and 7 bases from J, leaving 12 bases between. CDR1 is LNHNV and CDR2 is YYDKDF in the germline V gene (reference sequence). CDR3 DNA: TGTGCCACCAGCAGCCAATGGGGATCTGGCTACACCTTC. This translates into CATSSQWGSGYTF.

The CDR3: CASSYSRSGSNEQYF. The DNA for the CDR3 is TGTGCCAGCAGTTACTCCCGTTCGGGTAGTAATGAGCAGTACTTC. The chain has TRBV6-2 or TRBV6-3 and TRBJ2-7; D gene unclear. The germline V gene encodes CDR1 MNHEY and CDR2 SVGEGT. The CDR3 length is 15 residues. V lost 0 bases, J lost 7 bases, and 16 bases lay in between.

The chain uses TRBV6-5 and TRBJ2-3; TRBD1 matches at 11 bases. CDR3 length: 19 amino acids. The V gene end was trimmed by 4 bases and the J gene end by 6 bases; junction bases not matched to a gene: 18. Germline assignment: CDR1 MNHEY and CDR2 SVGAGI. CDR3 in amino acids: CASSSSLGDRGYRLDTQYF. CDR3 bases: TGTGCCAGCAGTTCCAGCCTCGGGGACAGGGGGTACCGCTTGGATACGCAGTATTTT.

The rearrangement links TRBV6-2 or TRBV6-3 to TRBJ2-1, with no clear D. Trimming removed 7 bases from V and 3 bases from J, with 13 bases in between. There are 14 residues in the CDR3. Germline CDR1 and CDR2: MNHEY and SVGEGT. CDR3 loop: CASTKDRFYNEQFF. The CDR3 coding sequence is TGTGCCAGCACCAAAGACCGATTCTACAATGAGCAGTTCTTC.

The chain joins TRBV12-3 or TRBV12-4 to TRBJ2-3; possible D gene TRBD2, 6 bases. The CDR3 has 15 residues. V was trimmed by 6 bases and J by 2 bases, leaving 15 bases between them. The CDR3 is CASSRRGLSTDTQYF. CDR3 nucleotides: TGTGCCAGCAGCCGCCGGGGACTTTCCACAGATACGCAGTATTTT.

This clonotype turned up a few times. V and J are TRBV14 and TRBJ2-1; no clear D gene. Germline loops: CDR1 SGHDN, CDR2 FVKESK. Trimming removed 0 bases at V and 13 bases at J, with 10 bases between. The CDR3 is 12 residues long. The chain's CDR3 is CASSQDQFLQFF. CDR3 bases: TGTGCCAGCAGCCAAGATCAGTTCCTCCAGTTCTTC.

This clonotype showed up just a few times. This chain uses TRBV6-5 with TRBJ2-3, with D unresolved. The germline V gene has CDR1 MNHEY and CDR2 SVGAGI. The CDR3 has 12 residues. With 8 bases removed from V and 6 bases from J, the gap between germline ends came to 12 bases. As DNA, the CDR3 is TGTGCCAGCGGTTTCGGGTCCGATACGCAGTATTTT. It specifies CASGFGSDTQYF.

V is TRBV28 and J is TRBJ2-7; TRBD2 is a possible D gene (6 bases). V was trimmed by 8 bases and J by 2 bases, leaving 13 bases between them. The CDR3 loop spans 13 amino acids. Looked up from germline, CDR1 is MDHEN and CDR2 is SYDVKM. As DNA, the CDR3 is TGTGCCAGCCTCCGGGACTCAACCTACGAGCAGTACTTC. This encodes CASLRDSTYEQYF. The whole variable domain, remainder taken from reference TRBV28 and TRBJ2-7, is DVKVTQSSRYLVKRTGEKVFLECVQDMDHENMFWYRQDPGLGLRLIYFSYDVKMKEKGDIPEGYSVSREKKERFSLILESASTNQTSMYLCASLRDSTYEQYFGPGTRLTVT.